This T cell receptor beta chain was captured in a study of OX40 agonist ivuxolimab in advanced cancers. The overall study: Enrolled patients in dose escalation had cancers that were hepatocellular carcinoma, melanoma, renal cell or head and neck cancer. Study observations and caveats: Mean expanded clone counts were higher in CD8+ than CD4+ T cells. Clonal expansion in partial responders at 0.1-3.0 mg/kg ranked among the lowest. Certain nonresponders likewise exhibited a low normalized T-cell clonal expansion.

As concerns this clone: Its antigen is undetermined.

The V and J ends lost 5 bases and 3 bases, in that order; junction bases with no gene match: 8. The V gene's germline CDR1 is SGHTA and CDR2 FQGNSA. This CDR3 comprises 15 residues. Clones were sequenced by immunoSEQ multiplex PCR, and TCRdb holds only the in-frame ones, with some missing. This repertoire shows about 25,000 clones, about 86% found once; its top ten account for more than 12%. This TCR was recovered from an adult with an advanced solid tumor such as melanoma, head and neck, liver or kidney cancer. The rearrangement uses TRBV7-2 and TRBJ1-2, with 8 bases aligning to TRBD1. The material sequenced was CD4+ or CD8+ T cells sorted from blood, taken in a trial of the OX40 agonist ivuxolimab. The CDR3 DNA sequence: TGTGCCAGCAGCCCCGCCCTGGACAGGGACTATGGCTACACCTTC. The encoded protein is CASSPALDRDYGYTF.